Listed below are T cell receptor beta chains from one sample, sequenced in a study of shared clonotypes between healthy human individuals. Generated by immunoSEQ multiplex PCR, the TCRdb table keeps only in-frame clones and is missing some. The sample includes about 490,000 clones, 75% to 85% of them seen just once. The source material was PBMCs. These receptor sequences come from a woman in her thirties or forties in good health. Some clones in this sample may be carry-over from other donors' samples. Both conserved end residues are part of each CDR3. D genes are given only for firm matches. The size of a clone is reported for some rows only, either as once, few or many, or as a class for expanded clones.

TRBV9,-,TRBJ2-1,-,CASSPHQGLGDEQFF,TGTGCCAGCAGCCCCCATCAGGGGTTGGGCGATGAGCAGTTCTTC
TRBV27,many,TRBJ1-1,-,CASSLSARNTEAFF,TGTGCCAGCAGTTTATCGGCACGGAACACTGAAGCTTTCTTT
TRBV5-4,-,TRBJ2-1,TRBD1,CASSLGQGVVYNEQFF,TGTGCCAGCAGCTTGGGACAGGGGGTGGTTTACAATGAGCAGTTCTTC
TRBV6-6,-,TRBJ2-3,-,CASSYTRDTDTQYF,TGTGCCAGCAGTTACACGCGGGACACAGATACGCAGTATTTT
TRBV5-1,-,TRBJ2-7,-,CASSPQGNSYEQYF,TGCGCCAGCAGCCCACAGGGAAATAGCTACGAGCAGTACTTC
TRBV13,-,TRBJ2-2,TRBD2,CASSSSGTMWSGELFF,TGTGCCAGCAGCTCCTCCGGGACTATGTGGTCTGGGGAGCTGTTTTTT
TRBV5-1,-,TRBJ2-3,TRBD2,CASSLQGREASTDTQYF,TGCGCCAGCAGCTTGCAGGGGCGGGAGGCTAGCACAGATACGCAGTATTTT
TRBV4-1,-,TRBJ1-5,-,CASSQEAGVNQPQHF,TGCGCCAGCAGCCAAGAGGCAGGGGTGAATCAGCCCCAGCATTTT
TRBV14,-,TRBJ2-7,-,CASSSLAFGEQYF,TGTGCCAGCAGTTCGCTAGCGTTCGGCGAGCAGTACTTC
TRBV7-9,many,TRBJ1-1,-,CASSFTTNTEAFF,TGTGCCAGCAGCTTCACGACGAACACTGAAGCTTTCTTT
TRBV7-3,-,TRBJ2-1,-,CASSLPPGDEQFF,TGTGCCAGCAGCCTACCACCTGGGGATGAGCAGTTCTTC
TRBV11-3,-,TRBJ2-7,TRBD2,CASSFQTGTRNEQYF,TGTGCCAGCAGCTTTCAGACCGGGACTAGGAACGAGCAGTACTTC
TRBV7-9,once,TRBJ1-2,-,CASSPGGSYGYTF,TGTGCCAGCAGCCCCGGGGGCAGCTATGGCTACACCTTC
TRBV21-1,-,TRBJ1-1,-,CASSNRQVLNTEAFF,TGTGCCAGCAGCAACAGACAAGTACTGAACACTGAAGCTTTCTTT
TRBV29-1,-,TRBJ1-1,-,CSVESVRNTEAFF,TGCAGCGTTGAGAGTGTACGGAACACTGAAGCTTTCTTT
TRBV30,-,TRBJ1-2,-,CAWSLSIEAPALGF,TGTGCCTGGAGTCTCTCCATAGAGGCCCCGGCCTTGGGCTTC
TRBV6-5,-,TRBJ1-1,-,CASSYSGRVNTEAFF,TGTGCCAGCAGTTACTCGGGCAGAGTGAACACTGAAGCTTTCTTT
TRBV5-6,-,TRBJ2-7,-,CASSAGMHYEQYF,TGTGCCAGCAGCGCCGGGATGCACTACGAGCAGTACTTC